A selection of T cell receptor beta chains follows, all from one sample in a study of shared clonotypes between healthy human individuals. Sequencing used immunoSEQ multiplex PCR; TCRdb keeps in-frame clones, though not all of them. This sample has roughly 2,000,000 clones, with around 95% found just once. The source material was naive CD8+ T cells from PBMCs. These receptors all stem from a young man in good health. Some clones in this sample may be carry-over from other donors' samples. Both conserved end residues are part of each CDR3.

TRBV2,CASSLRDRASEKLFF
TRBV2,CASSGPPGQRLAGVKDEQFF
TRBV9,CASSPSSNPGQGYGYTF
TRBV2,CASSEDLSNQPQHF
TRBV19,CASSDGYGYTF
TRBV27,CASSAGPEAFF
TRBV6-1,CASSEAESSEADTQYF
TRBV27,CASREQGGTGELFF
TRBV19,CASSIDGSVSDTQYF
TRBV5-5,CASLGQGNQPQHF
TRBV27,CASSFRADQETQYF
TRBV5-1,CASSLEIRMSGGTDTQYF
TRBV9,CASSVSTEQFF
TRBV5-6,CASSLGHGGEKLFF
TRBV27,CASSLYRGAEQFF
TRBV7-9,CASSDPRGSHTEAFF
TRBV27,CASSSGMFDGYTF
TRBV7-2,CASSLEGDSGYEQYF
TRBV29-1,CSVDELADDNEQFF
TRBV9,CASSVGGFLTSSYNEQFF